Listed below are T cell receptor beta chains from one sample, sequenced in a study of identifying expanded T cells in peripheral blood. The protocol was immunoSEQ multiplex PCR, while the TCRdb copy is restricted to in-frame clones and leaves out a portion. The data show some 91,000 clones, approximately 88% seen once. Sequencing was performed on blood. The receptors were sampled from a person between 18 and 75 years old in good health. The CDR3 runs from the conserved cysteine through the conserved F or W. Fields, in order: V gene, J gene, clone size, D gene, CDR3 DNA, CDR3 protein. D genes are given only for firm matches. Not every row has a clone size; where given, it reads once, few, many or a size class.

TRBV2	TRBJ2-7	-	TRBD2	TGTGCCAGCAGAATTGAGCGGGATTCCTACGAGCAGTACTTC	CASRIERDSYEQYF
TRBV18	TRBJ2-1	large	TRBD2	TGTGCCAGCTCACAGTTTCCGGGGAGCGGGGATTACAATGAGCAGTTCTTC	CASSQFPGSGDYNEQFF
TRBV18	TRBJ2-3	-	-	TGTGCCAGCTCACCATCCAGGGCGTTCACAGATACGCAGTATTTT	CASSPSRAFTDTQYF
TRBV28	TRBJ2-7	-	-	TGTGCCAGCAGTGTGGACGTCGAGCAGTACTTC	CASSVDVEQYF
TRBV29-1	TRBJ1-4	-	-	TGCAGCGTTAAAATTTCGGAAACTAATGAAAAACTGTTTTTT	CSVKISETNEKLFF
TRBV6-1	TRBJ2-7	-	-	TGTGCCAGCAGTGATGACGAGACCTACGAGCAGTACTTC	CASSDDETYEQYF
TRBV28	TRBJ1-5	few	-	TGTGCCAGCAGTTCCTACATGAATCAGCCCCAGCATTTT	CASSSYMNQPQHF
TRBV5-4	TRBJ2-2	-	TRBD2	TGTGCCAGCAGCTCTCTAGCGGGAGGGCTCACCGGGGAGCTGTTTTTT	CASSSLAGGLTGELFF
TRBV19	TRBJ1-5	once	-	TGTGCCAGTAGTGGGACGGGGGCAGGTCAGCCCCAGCATTTT	CASSGTGAGQPQHF
TRBV27	TRBJ2-7	-	-	TGTGCCAGCAGCCCAGGAGGGGGCGAGCAGTACTTC	CASSPGGGEQYF
TRBV19	TRBJ1-2	few	-	TGTGCCAGTAGTATAGATCGGTTCGGCTACACCTTC	CASSIDRFGYTF
TRBV7-8	TRBJ2-3	-	-	TGTGCCAGCAGCATGGGGGGAAGAGCAGATACGCAGTATTTT	CASSMGGRADTQYF
TRBV5-4	TRBJ2-7	-	-	TGTGCCAGCAGCTTGGCCCTAGAAAGGGAGCAGTACTTC	CASSLALEREQYF
TRBV27	TRBJ2-1	-	-	TGTGCCAGCAGTTTTAAAGTGGACATCTCCTCCTACAATGAGCAGTTCTTC	CASSFKVDISSYNEQFF
TRBV5-1	TRBJ2-7	-	-	TGCGCCAGCAGCGAACACGACTCCTACGAGCAGTACTTC	CASSEHDSYEQYF
TRBV10-3	TRBJ2-7	once	TRBD1	TGTGCCATCGGAGGCAGGGACAGAAGAGACGAGCAGTACTTC	CAIGGRDRRDEQYF
TRBV7-3	TRBJ1-1	-	TRBD1	TGTGCCAGCAGCCCCCCAGGGGGCCGGGGCACTGAAGCTTTCTTT	CASSPPGGRGTEAFF
TRBV6-6	TRBJ1-4	-	-	TGTGCCAGCAGTTCCGGGGCCGCAACTAATGAAAAACTGTTTTTT	CASSSGAATNEKLFF
TRBV11-2	TRBJ2-3	-	-	TGTGCCAGCAGCTTAGTTCTGGCTATAAGTTCTAGCACAGATACGCAGTATTTT	CASSLVLAISSSTDTQYF
TRBV19	TRBJ1-2	-	TRBD1	TGTGCCAGTAGTAGCGGACAGGGTAACTATGGCTACACCTTC	CASSSGQGNYGYTF
TRBV6-1	TRBJ1-5	few	TRBD1	TGTGCCAGCAGTGAAGAGGCAGGGGGCAGTCAGCCCCAGCATTTT	CASSEEAGGSQPQHF
TRBV10-3	TRBJ1-1	-	TRBD1	TGTGCCATCAGTGCGAACTGGGACAGTGGGAACACTGAAGCTTTCTTT	CAISANWDSGNTEAFF
TRBV6-5	TRBJ2-7	-	TRBD1	TGTGCCAGCAGTTCCATGATGACAGGGGGTGCGGGGGAGCAGTACTTC	CASSSMMTGGAGEQYF
TRBV27	TRBJ1-5	-	-	TGTGCCAGCAGTTTCGGGGATAGCAATCAGCCCCAGCATTTT	CASSFGDSNQPQHF
TRBV7-2	TRBJ2-2	-	TRBD1	TGTGCCAGCAGCTTAGGCAGGGGGAGTACCGGGGAGCTGTTTTTT	CASSLGRGSTGELFF
TRBV30	TRBJ2-7	-	-	TGTGCCTGGAGTTCGGGGGCGATCTACGAGCAGTACTTC	CAWSSGAIYEQYF
TRBV6-5	TRBJ1-1	-	-	TGTGCCAGCAGTTACCGGGGGCAAAACACTGAAGCTTTCTTT	CASSYRGQNTEAFF
TRBV4-3	TRBJ2-2	few	-	TGCGCCAGCAGCCGGGCTTCCGGGGAGCTGTTTTTT	CASSRASGELFF
TRBV11-2	TRBJ2-1	-	-	TGTGCCAGCATAGGGGTCTACAATGAGCAGTTCTTC	CASIGVYNEQFF
TRBV10-3	TRBJ1-6	-	-	TGTGCCATCAGTGCCGGGGCTCCGGATTCACCCCTCCACTTT	CAISAGAPDSPLHF
TRBV7-8	TRBJ2-1	-	-	TGTGCCAGCCGCCATGACAGGAACTCCTACAATGAGCAGTTCTTC	CASRHDRNSYNEQFF
TRBV6-1	TRBJ2-2	-	TRBD2	TGTGCCAGCAGTGAAAAAGTTAGCGGGGGGGCGGAGGAGCTGTTTTTT	CASSEKVSGGAEELFF
TRBV6-1	TRBJ1-2	-	-	TGTGCCAGCAGTGAAGAGGCGGTTTATGGCTACACCTTC	CASSEEAVYGYTF
TRBV4-1	TRBJ1-2	-	-	TGCGCCAGCAGCCCTTCGGGACAAGGGTATGGCTACACCTTC	CASSPSGQGYGYTF
TRBV29-1	TRBJ2-2	-	TRBD1	TGCAGCGTTGTAGGGACAGGGGACCAATACACCGGGGAGCTGTTTTTT	CSVVGTGDQYTGELFF
TRBV7-8	TRBJ2-3	-	-	TGTGCCAGCAGCCCCATATACACAGATACGCAGTATTTT	CASSPIYTDTQYF
TRBV6-4	TRBJ2-3	-	TRBD2	TGTGCCAGCTCGACTAGCGGGGACACAGATACGCAGTATTTT	CASSTSGDTDTQYF
TRBV5-1	TRBJ2-1	-	TRBD2	TGCGCCAGCAGCCCTCAACCGACTAGCGGGGGGGCCAACCCCTACAATGAGCAGTTCTTC	CASSPQPTSGGANPYNEQFF
TRBV28	TRBJ1-5	-	-	TGTGCCAGCAGTAGAGTGACTGATAGCAATCAGCCCCAGCATTTT	CASSRVTDSNQPQHF
TRBV6-1	TRBJ1-5	-	-	TGTGCCAGTCTCGTGTATCAGCCCCAGCATTTT	CASLVYQPQHF
TRBV2	TRBJ1-2	-	TRBD1	TGTGCCAAAAGGACAGGGGGCGACTATGGCTACACCTTC	CAKRTGGDYGYTF
TRBV6-4	TRBJ2-1	-	-	TGTGCCAGCAGTGACGGGCCAAACAATGAGCAGTTCTTC	CASSDGPNNEQFF